The rows below give T cell receptor beta chains drawn from one sample of a study of cytomegalovirus exposure and HLA in healthy donors. TCRdb's copy holds only in-frame clones and misses some; the assay was immunoSEQ multiplex PCR. The sample yields 150,000 to 200,000 clones, 81% seen once. Sample: PBMCs. These receptors came from a woman aged 18-29 years in good health and CMV-seropositive. Both conserved end residues are part of each CDR3. D genes are given only for firm matches. The size field is filled for only some rows; it gives once, few, many or a size class.

size	D	J	V	CDR3	DNA
-	-	TRBJ2-5	TRBV9	CASSPRGGVQETQYF	TGTGCCAGCAGCCCGAGGGGGGGGGTCCAAGAGACCCAGTACTTC
-	-	TRBJ2-7	TRBV13	CASSLRGGPVYEQYF	TGTGCCAGCAGCTTACGTGGAGGCCCGGTCTACGAGCAGTACTTC
-	-	TRBJ2-3	TRBV14	CASSHWRGPSTDTQYF	TGTGCCAGCAGCCATTGGCGGGGGCCTAGCACAGATACGCAGTATTTT
few	-	TRBJ1-2	TRBV9	CASSVGRYLNYGYTF	TGTGCCAGCAGCGTTGGCAGGTACCTTAACTATGGCTACACCTTC
-	-	TRBJ1-1	TRBV27	CASSLGNRVTEAFF	TGTGCCAGCAGTTTAGGGAACAGGGTGACTGAAGCTTTCTTT
-	TRBD1	TRBJ2-7	TRBV5-4	CASSLRGQGAPEQYF	TGTGCCAGCAGCTTGAGAGGACAGGGCGCCCCCGAGCAGTACTTC
-	-	TRBJ2-1	TRBV6-1	CASSEADGDFNEQFF	TGTGCCAGCAGTGAAGCGGACGGGGACTTCAATGAGCAGTTCTTC
few	-	TRBJ1-1	TRBV21-1	CASSKAGQGENTEAFF	TGTGCCAGCAGCAAAGCCGGACAGGGGGAGAACACTGAAGCTTTCTTT
-	-	TRBJ2-7	TRBV19	CASSSQGGSYEQYF	TGTGCCAGTAGTTCGCAGGGAGGCTCCTACGAGCAGTACTTC
few	-	TRBJ2-7	TRBV10-1	CASSANLGRSEQYF	TGCGCCAGCAGTGCCAACTTGGGCCGGTCGGAGCAGTACTTC
-	-	TRBJ2-2	TRBV19	CASSIDRNTGELFF	TGTGCCAGTAGTATAGACAGGAACACCGGGGAGCTGTTTTTT
-	TRBD2	TRBJ2-1	TRBV7-9	CASSPKSGGKMNEQFF	TGTGCCAGCAGCCCTAAGAGCGGGGGCAAAATGAATGAGCAGTTCTTC
-	TRBD1	TRBJ2-7	TRBV30	CALTPMRTGGHEQYF	TGTGCCTTGACCCCGATGCGAACAGGGGGCCACGAGCAGTACTTC
-	-	TRBJ2-2	TRBV29-1	CSAGVANTGELFF	TGCAGCGCCGGGGTTGCGAACACCGGGGAGCTGTTTTTT
-	-	TRBJ1-6	TRBV6-1	CASSQDSHPLYNSPLHF	TGTGCCAGCAGTCAAGACAGTCACCCACTCTATAATTCACCCCTCCACTTT
-	-	TRBJ2-3	TRBV11-2	CASSPVRTQTDTQYF	TGTGCCAGCAGCCCTGTTAGGACTCAAACAGATACGCAGTATTTT
-	-	TRBJ2-7	TRBV2	CASGGGGGYEQYF	TGTGCCAGCGGTGGCGGGGGCGGCTACGAGCAGTACTTC
-	TRBD1	TRBJ1-2	TRBV14	CASSHMTGNYVYTF	TGTGCCAGCAGCCATATGACAGGGAACTATGTCTACACCTTC
-	-	TRBJ2-1	TRBV14	CASSQDPMGLGEQFF	TGTGCCAGCAGCCAAGATCCAATGGGGCTGGGTGAGCAGTTCTTC
-	-	TRBJ1-5	TRBV4-1	CASSQEPPQGNQPQHF	TGCGCCAGCAGCCAAGAACCCCCCCAGGGGAATCAGCCCCAGCATTTT
-	TRBD1	TRBJ1-5	TRBV10-3	CATADRGGNQPQHF	TGTGCCACCGCTGACAGGGGGGGCAATCAGCCCCAGCATTTT
-	-	TRBJ2-3	TRBV4-2	CASSQPHRPDTQYF	TGTGCCAGCAGCCAACCCCACAGGCCAGATACGCAGTATTTT